The present TCR beta chain was sequenced within a study of CD8+CD57+ T cells in acquired aplastic anemia. Study-wide background: 3.2 ug was the average amount of DNA from sorted CD4+ and CD8+ cells.

The study profiled TCR beta VDJ and CDR3 using genomic DNA as template. TCRdb reprocessed the reads with MiXCR, giving one entry per CDR3 protein. The sample has around 180,000 distinct CDR3 sequences, roughly 63% seen once. Findings and limits, study-wide: Patients and controls turned out to have some 30 CD8+ CDR3 sequences in common.

Germline CDR1 reads SNHLY; CDR2 reads FYNNEI. This CDR3 has 13 residues. V lost 3 bases and J 6 bases, leaving 11 bases between the germline ends. About this clonotype: Antigen specificity is unknown.

Source material: sorted CD4+, CD8+, or CD8+CD57+ T cells (not recorded which) from PBMCs. The chain combines TRBV2 with TRBJ1-2, with D unresolved. The source of this sequence is a human donor in good health. The CDR3 spells CASSERARDGYTF. Here the CDR3 DNA reads TGTGCCAGCAGTGAGCGCGCGAGGGATGGCTACACCTTC.